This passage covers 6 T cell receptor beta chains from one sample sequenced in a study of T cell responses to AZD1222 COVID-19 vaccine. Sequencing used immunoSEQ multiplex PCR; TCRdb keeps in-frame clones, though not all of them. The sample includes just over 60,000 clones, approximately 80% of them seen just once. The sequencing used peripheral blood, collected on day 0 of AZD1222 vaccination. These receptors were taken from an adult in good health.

The CDR3 DNA sequence: TGCAGCGTTGAGGATACAGGGGTCCCCTATGGCTACACCTTC. Its translation: CSVEDTGVPYGYTF. The J gene is TRBJ1-2, the V gene TRBV29-1; TRBD1 agrees at 7 bases. The CDR3 is 14 residues long. Trimming cost V 3 bases and J 4 bases; bases outside gene matches: 8. Per germline, CDR1 SQVTM and CDR2 ANQGSEA.

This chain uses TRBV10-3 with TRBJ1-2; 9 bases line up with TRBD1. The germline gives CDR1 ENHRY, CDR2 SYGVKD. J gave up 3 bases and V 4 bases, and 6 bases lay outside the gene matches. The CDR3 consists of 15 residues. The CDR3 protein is CAISGTGDRDYGYTF. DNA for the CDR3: TGTGCCATCAGTGGAACCGGGGACAGGGACTATGGCTACACCTTC.

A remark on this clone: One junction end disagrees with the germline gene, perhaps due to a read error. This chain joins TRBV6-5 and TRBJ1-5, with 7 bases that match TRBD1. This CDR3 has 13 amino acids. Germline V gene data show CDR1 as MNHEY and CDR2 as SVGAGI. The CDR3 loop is CAISRYRGQPQHF. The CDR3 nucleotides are TGTGCCATCAGTAGATACAGGGGCCAGCCCCAGCATTTT.

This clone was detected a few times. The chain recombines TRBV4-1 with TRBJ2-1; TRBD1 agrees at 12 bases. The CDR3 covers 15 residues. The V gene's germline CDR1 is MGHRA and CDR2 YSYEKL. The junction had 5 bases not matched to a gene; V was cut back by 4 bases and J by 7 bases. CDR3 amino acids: CASSPGTGGFNEQFF. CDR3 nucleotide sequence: TGCGCCAGCAGCCCCGGGACAGGGGGCTTTAATGAGCAGTTCTTC.

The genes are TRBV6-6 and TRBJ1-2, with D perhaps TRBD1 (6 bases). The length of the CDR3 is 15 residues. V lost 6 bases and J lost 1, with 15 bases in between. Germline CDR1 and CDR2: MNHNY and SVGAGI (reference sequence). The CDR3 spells CASRDSDRFNYGYTF. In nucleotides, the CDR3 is TGTGCCAGCAGAGATTCTGACAGGTTTAACTATGGCTACACCTTC.

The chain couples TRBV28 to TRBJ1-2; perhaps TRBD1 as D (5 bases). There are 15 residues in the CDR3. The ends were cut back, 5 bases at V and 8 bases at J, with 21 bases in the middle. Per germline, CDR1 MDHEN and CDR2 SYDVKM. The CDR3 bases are TGTGCCAGCAGTACTGGACACATGGCCGGCTACGGCTACACCTTC. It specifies CASSTGHMAGYGYTF.